Presented here are 23 T cell receptor beta chains from one specimen sequenced in a study of CXCR3-negative and CXCR3-positive naive CD8 T cells. The authors prepared UMI-labeled TRB cDNA libraries by 5' RACE. TCRdb reprocessed the 5' RACE reads; each CDR3 protein has one entry and no DNA is given. Its table lists about 62,000 distinct CDR3 sequences. The sequencing sample was made of naive CXCR3- CD8+ T cells from blood. Subset described: CD45RO-CCR7+CD27+CD95- naive CD8+ T cells lacking CXCR3 (TNR3-). These receptors were taken from a human donor in good health. Some clones in this sample may be carry-over from other donors' samples.

The rearrangement uses TRBV5-1 and TRBJ2-7; TCRdb designates TRBD2, a call that cannot be tested without DNA. This CDR3 has 13 amino acids. The V gene's germline CDR1 is SGHRS and CDR2 YFSETQ. The CDR3 is CASSPAGEGEQYF.

The V gene is TRBV3-1, the J gene TRBJ2-3; TCRdb proposes TRBD1, but this gene call is untestable without DNA. The CDR3 contains 16 residues. The V gene's germline CDR1 is LGHDT and CDR2 YNNKEL (reference sequence). This chain's CDR3 is CASSQPDSHFTDTQYF.

V and J are TRBV6-5 and TRBJ2-5; TCRdb indicates TRBD2, and absent DNA this call remains unverified. CDR1 is MNHEY, CDR2 SVGAGI, per germline. The CDR3 totals 14 residues. CDR3: CASRSTGSQETQYF.

The chain combines TRBV7-8 with TRBJ1-2; TCRdb returns TRBD1, unconfirmable since there is no DNA. Germline V gives CDR1 SGHVS, CDR2 FQNEAQ. The CDR3 spans 14 residues. The CDR3: CASTLGAGDDGYTF.

The chain employs TRBV6-6 and TRBJ2-1. Germline V lookup: CDR1 MNHNY, CDR2 SVGAGI (reference sequence). There are 15 residues in the CDR3. The CDR3: CASSPSGRSYNEQFF.

The chain is built from TRBV5-6 and TRBJ1-5. CDR3 size: 13 residues. Looked up from germline, CDR1 is SGHDT and CDR2 is YYEEEE. The CDR3 sequence: CASSFLGNQPQHF.

The chain is built from TRBV5-5 and TRBJ2-1. There are 14 residues in the CDR3. Germline values: CDR1 SGHKS, CDR2 YYEKEE (reference sequence). CDR3 residues: CASSSGLITNLQFF.

This sequence joins TRBV5-5 and TRBJ2-2; TCRdb names TRBD1, which stays unverified in the absence of DNA. CDR1 SGHKS and CDR2 YYEKEE come from the germline V gene (reference sequence). The CDR3 is 18 residues long. This chain's CDR3 is CASSLSGTGTENTGELFF.

The rearrangement links TRBV5-1 to TRBJ2-1; no DNA is available, so the TRBD1 call from TCRdb remains unchecked. Germline CDR1 and CDR2: SGHRS and YFSETQ. CDR3 size: 13 residues. CDR3 sequence: CASSLLRGIEQFF.

The rearrangement links TRBV7-2 to TRBJ2-4. Per the germline V gene, CDR1 is SGHTA and CDR2 is FQGNSA. The CDR3 totals 15 residues. CDR3 amino acids: CASSQLPEAKNIQYF.

This chain connects TRBV29-1 to TRBJ2-1; TCRdb gives TRBD2 as the D gene, but with no DNA this cannot be confirmed. Germline V gene lookup returns CDR1 SQVTM and CDR2 ANQGSEA. This CDR3 is built from 14 residues. CDR3 sequence: CSVETSGGAYEQFF.

The V gene is TRBV4-1, the J gene TRBJ2-7; lacking DNA, the TRBD2 call made by TCRdb goes unchecked. Germline V gene data show CDR1 as MGHRA and CDR2 as YSYEKL. This CDR3 is built from 18 residues. The CDR3 protein is CASSQEISGYGRSYEQYF.

The J gene is TRBJ2-7, the V gene TRBV7-9. This CDR3 comprises 12 residues. The germline gives CDR1 SEHNR, CDR2 FQNEAQ (reference sequence). CDR3: CASSIINYEQYF.

The gene calls are TRBV6-2 or TRBV6-3 and TRBJ2-5. The CDR3 totals 14 residues. The V gene's germline CDR1 is MNHEY and CDR2 SVGEGT. This chain's CDR3 is CASSYSAWQETQYF.

The chain recombines TRBV6-2 or TRBV6-3 with TRBJ1-2; TCRdb returns TRBD1, unconfirmable since there is no DNA. From germline, CDR1 is MNHEY and CDR2 SVGEGT. This CDR3 has 13 amino acids. CDR3 loop: CASSYFPNGGYTF.

The V and J genes are TRBV29-1 and TRBJ1-1. This CDR3 has 13 amino acids. Germline V gene data show CDR1 as SQVTM and CDR2 as ANQGSEA. CDR3 region: CSVDAGRGTEAFF.

The rearrangement joins TRBV5-1 to TRBJ2-5. The CDR3 extends over 14 amino acids. The germline CDR1 and CDR2 sequences are SGHRS and YFSETQ. CDR3 amino acids: CASSYEARQETQYF.

The J gene is TRBJ1-2, the V gene TRBV20-1; TCRdb names TRBD1, which stays unverified in the absence of DNA. CDR1 is DFQATT, CDR2 SNEGSKA, per germline (reference sequence). CDR3 size: 16 residues. Here the CDR3 reads CSARVGILTGDYGYTF.

The genes are TRBV7-2 and TRBJ2-1; checking the TCRdb D call of TRBD1 is not possible without DNA. Per the germline V gene, CDR1 is SGHTA and CDR2 is FQGNSA. The CDR3 loop spans 16 amino acids. CDR3 amino acids: CAITSGLGGRDNEQFF.

This rearrangement joins TRBV6-2 or TRBV6-3 to TRBJ2-3; TCRdb indicates TRBD1, and absent DNA this call remains unverified. The CDR3 contains 14 residues. CDR1 MNHEY and CDR2 SVGEGT come from the germline V gene. The CDR3 loop reads CASSYSPGIDTQYF.

The gene calls are TRBV29-1 and TRBJ2-7; TCRdb lists TRBD1, though no DNA is available to test this call. This CDR3 has 14 amino acids. Germline-derived CDR1 and CDR2 are SQVTM and ANQGSEA. CDR3: CSVGRATESYEQYF.

This sequence joins TRBV25-1 and TRBJ2-5; no DNA is available, so the TRBD1 call from TCRdb remains unchecked. The CDR3 is 15 amino acids. Germline-derived CDR1 and CDR2 are MGHDK and SYGVNS. The CDR3 loop reads CASSEYRPGGETQYF.

The CDR3 loop reads CASSFSGGAAEETQYF. The rearrangement joins TRBV6-1 to TRBJ2-5; the TRBD2 assignment by TCRdb is unverifiable without DNA. CDR3 length: 16 residues. Germline V lookup: CDR1 MNHNS, CDR2 SASEGT.